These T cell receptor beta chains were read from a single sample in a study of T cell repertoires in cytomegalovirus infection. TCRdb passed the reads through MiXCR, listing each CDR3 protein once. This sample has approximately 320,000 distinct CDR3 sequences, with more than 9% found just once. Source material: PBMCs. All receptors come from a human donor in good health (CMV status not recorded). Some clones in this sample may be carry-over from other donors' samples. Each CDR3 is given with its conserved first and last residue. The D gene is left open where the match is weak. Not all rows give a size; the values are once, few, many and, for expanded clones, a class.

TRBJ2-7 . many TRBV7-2 TGTGCCAGCAGCCCCTTCGAGGTTAGCTACGAGCAGTACTTC CASSPFEVSYEQYF
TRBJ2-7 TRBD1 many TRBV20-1 TGCAGTGCTAGTGGCCAGGGGGCCTTACCTTCCTACGAGCAGTACTTC CSASGQGALPSYEQYF
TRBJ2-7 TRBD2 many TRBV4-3 TGCGCCAGCAGCCAAGGGACTAGCGGGGGCTACGAGCAGTACTTC CASSQGTSGGYEQYF
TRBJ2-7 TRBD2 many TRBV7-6 TGTGCCAGCAGCCTCGGACTAGCGGGGACGGCCGAGCAGTACTTC CASSLGLAGTAEQYF
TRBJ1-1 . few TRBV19 TGTGCCACCGGGACACCCTTTTTGAACACTGAAGCTTTCTTT CATGTPFLNTEAFF
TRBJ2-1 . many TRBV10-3 TGTGCCATCAGTGAGGAGGCCAATGAGCAGTTCTTC CAISEEANEQFF
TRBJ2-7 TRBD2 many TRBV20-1 TGCAGTGCTAGCATCGCGGGAGAGCGCTTCGAGCAGTACTTC CSASIAGERFEQYF
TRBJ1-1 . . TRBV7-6 TGTGCCAGCAGCCACGGGACGCGGGAGAAAGCTTTCTTT CASSHGTREKAFF
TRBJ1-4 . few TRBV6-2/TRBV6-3 TGTGCCAGCAGTTACTCAGCGGGGCTCGAAAAACTGTTTTTT CASSYSAGLEKLFF
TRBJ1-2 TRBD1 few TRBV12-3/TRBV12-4 TGTGCCAGCAGCCACAGGGGTGCGGTGCGGGGCTACACCTTC CASSHRGAVRGYTF
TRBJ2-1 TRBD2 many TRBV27 TGTGCCAGCAGTTTGGGACTAGCGGGAGATAGAGAGTTCTTC CASSLGLAGDREFF
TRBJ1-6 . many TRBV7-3 TGTGCCAGCAGCTTAGAGGGACAAATCACCTTAAATTCACCCCTCCACTTT CASSLEGQITLNSPLHF
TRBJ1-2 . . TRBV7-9 TGTGCCAGCAGCTCCGCTTCGGGGGGCGGCTATGGCTACACCTTC CASSSASGGGYGYTF
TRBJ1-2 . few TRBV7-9 TGTGCCAGCAGCTTAGTAGGCACTCGGGGCTATGGCTACACCTTC CASSLVGTRGYGYTF
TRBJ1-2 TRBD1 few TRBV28 TGTGCCAGCAGCAGGGGGAGCTCCTATGGCTACACCTTC CASSRGSSYGYTF
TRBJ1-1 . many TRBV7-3 TGTGCCAGCAGCCCCGCGGCCGCCAGGGGAACTGAAGCTTTCTTT CASSPAAARGTEAFF
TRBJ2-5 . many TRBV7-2 TGTGCCAGCAGCTTAGCGGCGGGACACCAAGAGACCCAGTACTTC CASSLAAGHQETQYF
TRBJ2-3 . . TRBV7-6 TGTGCCAGCAGCTCCCGAAAGACAGGAGTGGCAGATACGCAGTATTTT CASSSRKTGVADTQYF
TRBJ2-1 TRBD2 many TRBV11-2 TGTGCCAGCAGCTTAGGGATGACGGGAGGCAATGAGCAGTTCTTC CASSLGMTGGNEQFF
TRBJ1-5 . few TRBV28 TGTGCCAGCAGCCTAAAGGGGGTGCGGAATCAGCCCCAGCATTTT CASSLKGVRNQPQHF
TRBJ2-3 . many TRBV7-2 TGTGCCAGCAGCTTAAAGGTCGCGATTGTCGGCGGTGACGTCACAGATACGCAGTATTTT CASSLKVAIVGGDVTDTQYF
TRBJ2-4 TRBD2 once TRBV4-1 TGCGCCAGCAGCCATATATGGACTAGCAACCTTTTTTTC CASSHIWTSNLFF
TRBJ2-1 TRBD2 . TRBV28 TGTGCCAGCAGTCCCTTCGGAGTAGCGGGAGGGGGTAAGGGCTACAATGAGCAGTTCTTC CASSPFGVAGGGKGYNEQFF
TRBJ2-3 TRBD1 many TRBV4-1 TGCGCCAGCAGCTACGGACAGGGAAGCACAGATACGCAGTATTTT CASSYGQGSTDTQYF
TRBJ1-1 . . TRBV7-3 TGTGCCAGCAGCCTGATCGGGGGGAACACTGAAGCTTTCTTT CASSLIGGNTEAFF
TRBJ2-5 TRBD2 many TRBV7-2 TGTGCCAGCAGTCTGCTAGCGGGTTATCCAGGGGAGACCCAGTACTTC CASSLLAGYPGETQYF
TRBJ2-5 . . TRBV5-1 TGCGCCAGCAGCTTGACCTTGGTCGGCGGCTGGGGGGAGACCCAGTACTTC CASSLTLVGGWGETQYF
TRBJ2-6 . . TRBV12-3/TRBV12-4 TGTGCCAGCAGTTTGGCCGGTTCTGGGGCCGACGTCCTGACTTTC CASSLAGSGADVLTF
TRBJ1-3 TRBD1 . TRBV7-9 TGTGCCAGCAGCAACCGGGACAGGGGCTCTGGAAACACCATATATTTT CASSNRDRGSGNTIYF
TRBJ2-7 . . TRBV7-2 TGTGCCAGCAGCCCTCCTAGGGGCCACCTAGCCCACGAGCAGTACTTC CASSPPRGHLAHEQYF
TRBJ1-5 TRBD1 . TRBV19 TGTGCCAGTAGTAAACGGGGGACAGGTCTTGGCCGGCGAGAGCCCCAGCATTTT CASSKRGTGLGRREPQHF
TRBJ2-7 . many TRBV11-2 TGTGCCAGCAGCTTCCGGAGGGAAGCCCCCTACGAGCAGTACTTC CASSFRREAPYEQYF
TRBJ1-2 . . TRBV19 TGTGCCAGTACAGCAGCTAACTATGGCTACACCTTC CASTAANYGYTF
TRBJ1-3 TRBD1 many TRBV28 TGTGCCAGCAGTTTCCCGCGACAGGGGGGTCGAAACACCATATATTTT CASSFPRQGGRNTIYF
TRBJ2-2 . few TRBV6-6 TGTGCCAGCAGTTACCGCCACGGACTCAACACCGGGGAGCTGTTTTTT CASSYRHGLNTGELFF
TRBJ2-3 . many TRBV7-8 TGTGCCAGCAGCGCTCCAAGTGCAGGGACCGTTCCGTATTTT CASSAPSAGTVPYF
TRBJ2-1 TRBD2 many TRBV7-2 TGTGCCAGCAGCCCAGAGGGACTAGCGGGGGGGTCGGAGCAGTTCTTC CASSPEGLAGGSEQFF
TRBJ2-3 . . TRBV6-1 TGTGCCAGCAGTGAATGGGAGGAGACGCAAGATACGCAGTATTTT CASSEWEETQDTQYF
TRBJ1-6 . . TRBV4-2 TGTGCCAGCAGCCTGGCGACGGTGAGGAATTCACCCCTCCACTTT CASSLATVRNSPLHF
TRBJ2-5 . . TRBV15 TGTGCCACCAGCAGAGATCTGGGGACGGAGACCCAGTACTTC CATSRDLGTETQYF
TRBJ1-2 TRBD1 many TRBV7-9 TGTGCCAGCAGCTCCGCCCAGGGGGATAACTATGGCTACACCTTC CASSSAQGDNYGYTF
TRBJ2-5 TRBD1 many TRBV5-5 TGTGCCAGCAGCTTGCAGGGGGCCGGGGAGACCCAGTACTTC CASSLQGAGETQYF
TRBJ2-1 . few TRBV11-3 TGTGCCAGCAGCTTTAGCGACCACAATGAGCAGTTCTTC CASSFSDHNEQFF
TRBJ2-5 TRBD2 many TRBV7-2 TGTGCCAGCAGCTTGCGGGGGGACCAACAAGAGACCCAGTACTTC CASSLRGDQQETQYF
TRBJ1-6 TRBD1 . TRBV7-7 TGTGCCAGCAGCAGAGGACAGGGGTACCCCCTCCACTTT CASSRGQGYPLHF